One sample yielded the 27 T cell receptor beta chains listed below, sequenced in a study of shared clonotypes between healthy human individuals. Naive CD8 isolation took CD45RO-negative cells positively selected for CCR7 and excluded terminally differentiated effector memory CD45RA+ cells. Generated by immunoSEQ multiplex PCR, the TCRdb table keeps only in-frame clones and is missing some. The sample has about 1.9 million clones; 85% to 95% are singletons. The sample comprised naive CD8+ T cells from PBMCs. The receptors here all came from a young man in good health. Some clones in this sample may be carry-over from other donors' samples.

The chain carries TRBV10-1 and TRBJ2-3; D uncertain. Trimming shortened V by 3 bases and J by 3 bases, and 4 bases separated the two germline ends. The CDR3 runs to 12 residues. Germline V lookup: CDR1 WNHNN, CDR2 SYGVQD (reference sequence). CDR3 sequence (DNA): TGCGCCAGCAGTGAACGGACAGATACGCAGTATTTT. It specifies CASSERTDTQYF.

This clone appeared once. DNA for the CDR3: TGTGCCAGCAGCGGCGGACAGGGGAAAAACATTCAGTACTTC. Its translation is CASSGGQGKNIQYF. This chain uses TRBV5-6 with TRBJ2-4; the match to TRBD1 covers 9 bases. Germline CDR1 SGHDT, CDR2 YYEEEE. This CDR3 region has 14 residues. The V segment lost 4 bases and the J segment 4 bases; nucleotides outside the gene matches: 3. Complete variable domain (other parts from reference TRBV5-6 and TRBJ2-4): DAGVTQSPTHLIKTRGQQVTLRCSPKSGHDTVSWYQQALGQGPQFIFQYYEEEERQRGNFPDRFSGHQFPNYSSELNVNALLLGDSALYLCASSGGQGKNIQYFGAGTRLSVL.

The V call is TRBV6-1, the J call TRBJ2-3; D perhaps matches TRBD2 (6 bases). The CDR3 totals 15 residues. CDR1 and CDR2 (germline): MNHNS, SASEGT. The V end lost 0 bases, the J end lost 5 bases, and 12 bases lay between the germline ends. The CDR3 nucleotides read TGTGCCAGCAGTGAAGCGCGGGGTGGGGAAGATACGCAGTATTTT. Its translation: CASSEARGGEDTQYF.

The rearrangement uses TRBV6-5 and TRBJ2-1, with D perhaps TRBD1 or TRBD2 (6 bases each). Germline V CDR1 and CDR2: MNHEY, SVGAGI. This CDR3 is built from 14 residues. V gave up 2 bases and J gave up 8 bases, with 13 bases separating them. Here the CDR3 reads CASSYPGRGHEQFF. The CDR3 DNA reads TGTGCCAGCAGTTACCCCGGACGGGGGCATGAGCAGTTCTTC.

The V gene is TRBV9, the J gene TRBJ2-5; no clear D gene. The CDR3 runs 13 residues. V lost 1 base, J lost 4 bases, and 8 bases lay in between. Germline V gene lookup returns CDR1 SGDLS and CDR2 YYNGEE. The CDR3 reads CASSVSPGETQYF. CDR3 nucleotide sequence: TGTGCCAGCAGCGTAAGCCCGGGAGAGACCCAGTACTTC.

Concerning this clone itself: This same CDR3 is encoded by further DNA sequences in the sample. CDR3 residues: CASSVGQSGNTIYF. In DNA, the CDR3 is TGTGCCAGCAGCGTAGGACAGTCTGGAAACACCATATATTTT. The chain employs TRBV9 and TRBJ1-3; D perhaps matches TRBD1 (5 bases). The CDR3 is 14 residues long. Deletions cut 0 bases from V and 1 base from J, with 5 bases between. Germline lookup yields CDR1 SGDLS and CDR2 YYNGEE.

V and J are TRBV19 and TRBJ1-1; D is possibly TRBD1 (6 bases). This CDR3 region has 15 residues. Germline V gene data show CDR1 as LNHDA and CDR2 as SQIVND (reference sequence). The V end lost 3 bases, the J end lost 3 bases, and 14 bases lay between the germline ends. DNA of the CDR3: TGTGCCAGTAGTATGGGAACAGGGAGGGACACTGAAGCTTTCTTT. Its translation: CASSMGTGRDTEAFF.

A note on this clone: Other DNA variants within this sample encode the same CDR3. This chain uses TRBV28 with TRBJ2-7, with a weak D call TRBD1 (6 bases). Trimming shortened V by 3 bases and J by 2 bases, and 8 bases separated the two germline ends. CDR3 length: 13 residues. The germline V gene has CDR1 MDHEN and CDR2 SYDVKM. CDR3 DNA: TGTGCCAGCAGTTTGGCAGGGGCCTACGAGCAGTACTTC. As protein: CASSLAGAYEQYF.

This chain links TRBV7-2 with TRBJ1-2, with D tentatively TRBD1 (6 bases). The CDR3 is 14 residues long. Trimming removed 4 bases at V and 4 bases at J, with 13 bases between. Germline loops: CDR1 SGHTA, CDR2 FQGNSA. Written as DNA, the CDR3 is TGTGCCAGCAGCTCAGACGGACAGATCTATGGCTACACCTTC. It is translated as CASSSDGQIYGYTF. Looking up the rest from reference TRBV7-2 and TRBJ1-2 gives the full variable domain: GAGVSQSPSNKVTEKGKDVELRCDPISGHTALYWYRQSLGQGLEFLIYFQGNSAPDKSGLPSDRFSAERTGGSVSTLTIQRTQQEDSAVYLCASSSDGQIYGYTFGSGTRLTVV.

The chain combines TRBV19 with TRBJ1-1; the match to TRBD1 covers 9 bases. Trimming cost V 1 base and J 5 bases; bases outside gene matches: 11. Germline V gives CDR1 LNHDA, CDR2 SQIVND (reference sequence). The CDR3 totals 17 residues. The CDR3 loop is CASSIASRTGAATEAFF. In nucleotides, the CDR3 is TGTGCCAGTAGTATAGCCTCCCGGACAGGGGCGGCGACTGAAGCTTTCTTT.

The chain has TRBV27 and TRBJ2-7, with D possibly being TRBD2 (6 bases). This CDR3 is built from 17 residues. Trimming removed 5 bases from V and 1 base from J, with 21 bases in between. The V gene's germline CDR1 is MNHEY and CDR2 SMNVEV (reference sequence). CDR3 nucleotide sequence: TGTGCCAGCAGTGCCGCCCCCGGGACTGCCGAATCCTACGAGCAGTACTTC. This codes for CASSAAPGTAESYEQYF.

This chain joins TRBV29-1 and TRBJ1-2; D gene uncertain. This CDR3 is built from 11 residues. The germline CDR1 and CDR2 sequences are SQVTM and ANQGSEA. Trimming took off 5 bases at V and 4 bases at J, with 8 bases between the two ends. For the CDR3, the DNA is TGCAGCGTTTTGTCTGGCTATGGCTACACCTTC. Residues: CSVLSGYGYTF.

The V and J genes are TRBV11-2 and TRBJ2-7; the match to TRBD1 covers 9 bases. The germline gives CDR1 SGHAT, CDR2 FQNNGV. The CDR3 has 15 residues. V lost 4 bases to trimming and J lost 4 bases; unmatched junction nucleotides: 8. CDR3 residues: CASSSRDRVLYEQYF. In DNA form, the CDR3 reads TGTGCCAGCAGCTCCCGGGACAGGGTCCTATACGAGCAGTACTTC.

Only one count was recorded for this clone. The chain couples TRBV10-3 to TRBJ1-4; 7 nucleotides match TRBD1. The CDR3 has 15 amino acids. V lost 5 bases to trimming and J lost 4 bases; unmatched junction nucleotides: 7. The germline V gene has CDR1 ENHRY and CDR2 SYGVKD. The CDR3 DNA reads TGTGCCATCAGTATAACAGGGGCGATTAATGAAAAACTGTTTTTT. Amino acids: CAISITGAINEKLFF.

This clone has a single count. The chain recombines TRBV27 with TRBJ2-2, with D possibly matching TRBD1 (5 bases). In germline, CDR1 is MNHEY, CDR2 SMNVEV (reference sequence). This CDR3 spans 14 amino acids. V was clipped by 4 bases and J by 4 bases, with 10 bases between them. This chain's CDR3 is CASSSGLATGELFF. The CDR3 DNA follows: TGTGCCAGCAGTTCAGGGCTGGCCACCGGGGAGCTGTTTTTT.

The J gene is TRBJ2-3, the V gene TRBV9; 7 nucleotides agree with TRBD1. CDR1 is SGDLS, CDR2 YYNGEE, per germline. The CDR3 has 16 residues. Trimming at V came to 3 bases and at J to 2 bases, leaving 9 bases not matched to a gene. In nucleotides, the CDR3 is TGTGCCAGCAGCGAAGACAGGGTTGTCTCCACAGATACGCAGTATTTT. It encodes CASSEDRVVSTDTQYF.

This sequence joins TRBV9 and TRBJ1-1; the D gene is possibly TRBD1 (5 bases). The germline V gene has CDR1 SGDLS and CDR2 YYNGEE. The V end was cut by 3 bases, the J end by 6 bases, with 15 bases between. The CDR3 totals 14 residues. Written as DNA, the CDR3 is TGTGCCAGCAGCGCCCGGGGGGTAGGGGCTGAAGCTTTCTTT. Protein sequence: CASSARGVGAEAFF. Looking up the rest from reference TRBV9 and TRBJ1-1 gives the full variable domain: DSGVTQTPKHLITATGQRVTLRCSPRSGDLSVYWYQQSLDQGLQFLIQYYNGEERAKGNILERFSAQQFPDLHSELNLSSLELGDSALYFCASSARGVGAEAFFGQGTRLTVV.

The V and J genes are TRBV6-1 and TRBJ1-1, with a weak D call TRBD1 (6 bases). The germline CDR1 and CDR2 sequences are MNHNS and SASEGT. The V gene lost 5 bases and the J gene lost 0 bases, with 13 bases spanning the gap. The length of the CDR3 is 15 residues. CDR3 DNA: TGTGCCAGCAGTCCTAGGGGGGGTCTGAACACTGAAGCTTTCTTT. Translation: CASSPRGGLNTEAFF.

The chain links TRBV27 to TRBJ2-7, with D perhaps being TRBD1 or TRBD2 (5 bases each). CDR1 and CDR2 (germline): MNHEY, SMNVEV (reference sequence). This CDR3 has 15 amino acids. The V end lost 6 bases, the J end lost 1 base, and 16 bases lay between the germline ends. Here the CDR3 reads CASSGYQGGSYEQYF. DNA of the CDR3: TGTGCCAGCAGCGGTTACCAGGGCGGGTCCTACGAGCAGTACTTC.

The count of this clone is one. The chain carries TRBV27 and TRBJ1-1, with TRBD1 matching over 7 bases. With V trimmed by 5 bases and J by 0 bases, 15 bases remained unmatched. The length of the CDR3 is 18 residues. Germline V gene data show CDR1 as MNHEY and CDR2 as SMNVEV (reference sequence). The CDR3 sequence: CASSTIRTGKEMNTEAFF. The DNA of the CDR3 is TGTGCCAGCAGTACAATCCGGACAGGCAAGGAGATGAACACTGAAGCTTTCTTT.

V gene TRBV11-2 combines with J gene TRBJ1-3; no firm D call. Trimming left V 11 bases short and J 0 bases short, with 11 bases between. Per germline, CDR1 SGHAT and CDR2 FQNNGV. The CDR3 has 13 amino acids. The CDR3, as DNA: TGTGCCTTCAATAAACCCTCTGGAAACACCATATATTTT. Its translation: CAFNKPSGNTIYF.

The chain has TRBV27 and TRBJ2-2; D is undetermined. Germline CDR1 reads MNHEY; CDR2 reads SMNVEV (reference sequence). The CDR3 is made up of 12 amino acids. The V gene lost 3 bases and the J gene lost 5 bases, with 4 bases spanning the gap. The CDR3 here is CASSLETGELFF. DNA of the CDR3: TGTGCCAGCAGTTTGGAAACCGGGGAGCTGTTTTTT.

This clone was recorded only once. This chain joins TRBV30 and TRBJ2-1, with D possibly called TRBD1 or TRBD2 (5 bases each). From germline, CDR1 is GTSNPN and CDR2 SVGIG (reference sequence). The CDR3 totals 13 residues. Deletions cut 2 bases from V and 6 bases from J, with 11 bases between. CDR3 sequence reads: CAWSLGAGNEQFF. The CDR3 DNA reads as TGTGCCTGGAGTCTAGGGGCGGGCAATGAGCAGTTCTTC.

The gene calls are TRBV6-6 and TRBJ2-2; 7 nucleotides line up with TRBD2. V lost 5 bases, J lost 4 bases, and 7 bases stayed unmatched. Germline CDR1 MNHNY, CDR2 SVGAGI (reference sequence). This CDR3 comprises 15 residues. CDR3 residues: CASSPPGGRTGELFF. The CDR3 nucleotides are TGTGCCAGCAGTCCCCCGGGGGGACGCACCGGGGAGCTGTTTTTT.

The J gene is TRBJ2-7, the V gene TRBV29-1; 7 positions agree with TRBD2. V lost 5 bases, J lost 8 bases, and 18 bases stayed unmatched. The CDR3 extends over 15 amino acids. From germline, CDR1 is SQVTM and CDR2 ANQGSEA. Written as DNA, the CDR3 is TGCAGCGTTCTACCCGCCGCGGGAGCCCTTACGAAGCAGTACTTC. This codes for CSVLPAAGALTKQYF.

V gene TRBV7-8 combines with J gene TRBJ2-7, with D possibly being TRBD2 (6 bases). The CDR3 loop spans 14 amino acids. V was trimmed by 5 bases and J by 4 bases, leaving 15 bases between them. Germline CDR1 reads SGHVS; CDR2 reads FQNEAQ. The CDR3 DNA follows: TGTGCCAGCAGCGCCTATGGGACTGGGTACGAGCAGTACTTC. Protein sequence: CASSAYGTGYEQYF.

The rearrangement joins TRBV5-1 to TRBJ2-5; 9 positions agree with TRBD1. Germline V CDR1 and CDR2: SGHRS, YFSETQ. The V gene end was trimmed by 3 bases and the J gene end by 3 bases; junction bases not matched to a gene: 6. The CDR3 sequence is 15 residues long. CDR3 residues: CASSSRDRVEETQYF. The CDR3 bases are TGCGCCAGCAGCTCCCGGGACAGGGTCGAAGAGACCCAGTACTTC.